A selection of T cell receptor beta chains follows, all from one sample in a study of T-cell reconstitution after alpha-beta-depleted transplantation in children. TCRdb processed the PCR reads anew with MiXCR; each CDR3 protein has one entry. The table lists roughly 590,000 distinct CDR3 sequences, around a sixth of them singletons. This material consisted of PBMCs from the stem cell graft donor, taken from the stem cell graft. These receptors were collected from a human donor who donated a stem cell graft to a child with acute myeloid leukemia. The CDR3 runs from the conserved cysteine through the conserved F or W. The D gene is left open where the match is weak. Rows give clone size only sometimes, using once, few, many, or a class for an expanded clone.

j_gene	abundance	d_gene	v_gene	CDR3aa	CDR3nt
TRBJ2-7	NA	NA	TRBV15	CATSAGVVVGLYEQYF	TGTGCCACCAGCGCCGGGGTAGTGGTCGGGCTCTACGAGCAGTACTTC
TRBJ2-5	many	NA	TRBV7-2	CASSLPTGQETQYF	TGTGCCAGCAGCTTACCGACGGGACAAGAGACCCAGTACTTC
TRBJ2-1	once	TRBD2	TRBV28	CASSLTGLAGTYNEQFF	TGTGCCAGCAGTTTAACTGGGCTAGCGGGGACCTACAATGAGCAGTTCTTC
TRBJ1-3	NA	NA	TRBV20-1	CSARGGVGGNTIYF	TGCAGTGCTCGAGGGGGAGTCGGTGGAAACACCATATATTTT
TRBJ2-6	NA	TRBD2	TRBV7-9	CASSLAGPPGANVLTF	TGTGCCAGCAGCCTAGCGGGCCCTCCTGGGGCCAACGTCCTGACTTTC
TRBJ2-4	many	TRBD2	TRBV7-2	CASSFSAGGLAKNIQYF	TGTGCCAGCAGCTTTTCAGCGGGGGGTCTAGCCAAAAACATTCAGTACTTC
TRBJ1-6	few	NA	TRBV5-5	CASSQDTTSLVAHF	TGTGCCAGCAGCCAAGATACTACATCTCTGGTTGCGCACTTT
TRBJ1-2	few	NA	TRBV7-9	CASSVMDGSNYGYTF	TGTGCCAGCAGCGTAATGGACGGCTCTAACTATGGCTACACCTTC
TRBJ2-3	few	NA	TRBV11-2	CASSFWSLDSTDTQYF	TGTGCCAGCAGCTTCTGGTCCCTCGATAGCACAGATACGCAGTATTTT
TRBJ1-1	many	NA	TRBV5-6	CASSLGTVEAFF	TGTGCCAGCAGCTTGGGGACAGTTGAAGCTTTCTTT
TRBJ2-1	NA	TRBD2	TRBV6-5	CASSYSSGGASDEQFF	TGTGCCAGCAGTTACTCTAGCGGGGGGGCCAGTGATGAGCAGTTCTTC
TRBJ1-1	few	NA	TRBV7-2	CASTSPRGNTEAFF	TGTGCCAGCACCTCCCCGCGGGGAAACACTGAAGCTTTCTTT
TRBJ1-6	many	NA	TRBV20-1	CSAREDASPYNSPLHF	TGCAGTGCTAGAGAAGACGCCAGCCCTTATAATTCACCCCTCCACTTT
TRBJ1-2	few	NA	TRBV27	CASSLSIGRDTYYGYTF	TGTGCCAGCAGTTTATCGATTGGTCGAGACACATACTATGGCTACACCTTC
TRBJ1-1	many	NA	TRBV29-1	CSVPVWGVDTEAFF	TGCAGCGTCCCGGTCTGGGGGGTTGATACTGAAGCTTTCTTT
TRBJ2-7	few	NA	TRBV30	CAWSVYGGGTYEQYF	TGTGCCTGGAGTGTATATGGCGGGGGCACCTACGAGCAGTACTTC
TRBJ2-7	many	NA	TRBV20-1	CSARADRGPEYF	TGCAGTGCTAGAGCGGATAGGGGACCTGAGTACTTC
TRBJ1-1	many	NA	TRBV20-1	CSALGATRRNTEAFF	TGCAGTGCTCTCGGGGCCACCAGAAGGAACACTGAAGCTTTCTTT
TRBJ1-4	NA	TRBD1	TRBV20-1	CSAFAGTGGATNEKLFF	TGCAGTGCTTTTGCCGGGACAGGGGGCGCGACTAATGAAAAACTGTTTTTT
TRBJ2-1	few	NA	TRBV5-1	CASSLGGRWKFF	TGCGCCAGCAGCTTGGGTGGTAGATGGAAGTTCTTC
TRBJ1-5	NA	TRBD1	TRBV11-1	CASSRQSGQGARNQPQHF	TGTGCCAGCAGCCGGCAGTCGGGACAGGGGGCGCGGAATCAGCCCCAGCATTTT
TRBJ2-3	once	TRBD2	TRBV7-8	CASSPVSLADLEDTQYF	TGTGCCAGCAGCCCCGTTTCACTAGCGGACCTAGAAGATACGCAGTATTTT